This T cell receptor (beta chain) was found in a study of identical twins. Study results and caveats: In zero-insertion analyses, partial confounding could arise from invariant MAIT and iNKT cells.

This clonotype was seen more than once but under ten times. Its antigen is undetermined. With no exceptions, donors were healthy Caucasians. The V and J ends lost 3 bases and 2 bases respectively, with 17 bases between them. The CDR3 is made up of 16 amino acids. Each CDR3 protein is one row after TCRdb ran MiXCR on the 5' RACE reads. The sample has some 790,000 distinct CDR3 sequences, 15% to 20% seen once. A further study also used this sample, focusing on T cells expressing NK-cell markers. As reported in that work: Most of the eight sequenced donors were HCMV-seropositive; one was seronegative. Certain NKG2C+ T cell clones were expanded, and their HCMV specificity remained unclear.

This chain links TRBV12-3 or TRBV12-4 with TRBJ2-7; D unclear. The TCR originated in a woman aged 18-30 years in good health. The sample consisted of PBMCs. This CDR3 reads CASSFRQVENAYEQYF. The CDR3, as DNA: TGTGCCAGCAGTTTTAGGCAGGTCGAGAATGCCTACGAGCAGTACTTC.